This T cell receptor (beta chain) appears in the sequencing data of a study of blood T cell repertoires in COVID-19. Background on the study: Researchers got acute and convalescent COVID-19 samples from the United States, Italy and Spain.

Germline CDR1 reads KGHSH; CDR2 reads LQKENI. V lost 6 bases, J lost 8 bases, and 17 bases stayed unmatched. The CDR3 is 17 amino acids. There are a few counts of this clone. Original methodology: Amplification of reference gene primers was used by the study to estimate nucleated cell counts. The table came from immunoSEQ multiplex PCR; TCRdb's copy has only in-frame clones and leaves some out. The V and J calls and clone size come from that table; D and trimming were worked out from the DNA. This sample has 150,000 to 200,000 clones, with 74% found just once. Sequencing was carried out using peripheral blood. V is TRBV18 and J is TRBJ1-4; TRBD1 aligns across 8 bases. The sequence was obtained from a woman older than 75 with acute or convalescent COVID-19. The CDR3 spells CASSLYSTGVELEKLFF. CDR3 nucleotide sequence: TGTGCCAGCTCCCTCTATTCGACAGGGGTAGAGCTCGAAAAACTGTTTTTT. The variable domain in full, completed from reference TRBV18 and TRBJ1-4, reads NAGVMQNPRHLVRRRGQEARLRCSPMKGHSHVYWYRQLPEEGLKFMVYLQKENIIDESGMPKERFSAEFPKEGPSILRIQQVVRGDSAAYFCASSLYSTGVELEKLFFGSGTQLSVL.